These T cell receptor beta chains were read from a single sample in a study of cytomegalovirus exposure and HLA in healthy donors. The data were produced by immunoSEQ multiplex PCR, yet TCRdb's version contains in-frame clones alone and is incomplete. The sample lists under 250,000 clones; around 73% were seen once. Material: PBMCs. These receptors were obtained from a male donor in good health and CMV-seronegative. Each CDR3 is given with its conserved first and last residue. Fields, in order: V gene, clone size, D gene, J gene, CDR3 protein, CDR3 DNA. D genes are given only for firm matches. Only some rows state a clone size, as once, few, many or a class for expanded clones.

>TRBV11-2|-|TRBD2|TRBJ2-7
CASSLVAGVGGGEQYF
TGTGCCAGCAGCTTGGTAGCGGGAGTTGGTGGGGGCGAGCAGTACTTC
>TRBV19|-|TRBD2|TRBJ2-7
CASSGRTSGRWYEQYF
TGTGCCAGTAGTGGAAGGACTAGCGGGAGGTGGTACGAGCAGTACTTC
>TRBV6-6|few|-|TRBJ1-1
CASSYPDTRDAFF
TGTGCCAGCAGTTACCCCGACACCCGAGACGCTTTCTTT
>TRBV15|-|-|TRBJ1-1
CATSRDRSAGVTVYFF
TGTGCCACCAGCAGAGATCGTTCGGCGGGGGTGACCGTTTATTTCTTT
>TRBV5-4|-|-|TRBJ2-3
CASSLRPSGTDTQYF
TGTGCCAGCAGCTTACGGCCTAGCGGCACAGATACGCAGTATTTT
>TRBV9|-|TRBD1|TRBJ1-1
CASSAGQGRGTEAFF
TGTGCCAGCAGCGCCGGACAGGGGAGGGGCACTGAAGCTTTCTTT
>TRBV27|-|TRBD2|TRBJ2-7
CASSLLAGAWEQYF
TGTGCCAGCAGTTTGCTAGCGGGAGCGTGGGAGCAGTACTTC
>TRBV6-5|few|TRBD1|TRBJ1-1
CASRPQGPYTEAFF
TGTGCCAGCAGACCACAGGGGCCATACACTGAAGCTTTCTTT
>TRBV19|-|-|TRBJ1-5
CASSIAQGRLSNQPQHF
TGTGCCAGTAGTATCGCCCAGGGCAGGCTTAGCAATCAGCCCCAGCATTTT
>TRBV7-8|once|TRBD2|TRBJ2-1
CASSLPSGTVYNEQFF
TGTGCCAGCAGCTTACCTAGCGGGACGGTCTACAATGAGCAGTTCTTC
>TRBV18|-|-|TRBJ1-1
CASSPPNLDKNTEAFF
TGTGCCAGCTCACCACCCAACTTAGACAAGAACACTGAAGCTTTCTTT
>TRBV19|-|TRBD2|TRBJ2-3
CASSIRATSLTDTQYF
TGTGCCAGTAGTATTAGGGCGACTAGCCTCACAGATACGCAGTATTTT
>TRBV7-3|-|TRBD2|TRBJ2-3
CASSLSGSRDTQYF
TGTGCCAGCAGCTTAAGCGGGAGTAGAGATACGCAGTATTTT
>TRBV9|-|-|TRBJ2-4
CASSVDAWNIQYF
TGTGCCAGCAGCGTAGACGCGTGGAACATTCAGTACTTC
>TRBV6-5|once|-|TRBJ2-5
CASSPGLAGQETQYF
TGTGCCAGCAGTCCCGGACTGGCGGGACAAGAGACCCAGTACTTC
>TRBV7-2|once|-|TRBJ1-4
CASSLFSTNEKLFF
TGTGCCAGCAGCTTATTCTCAACTAATGAAAAACTGTTTTTT
>TRBV7-9|-|-|TRBJ2-4
CASAGVENIQYF
TGTGCCTCGGCCGGGGTTGAGAACATTCAGTACTTC
>TRBV28|-|TRBD2|TRBJ2-7
CASSFGGYWTYEQYF
TGTGCCAGCAGTTTCGGGGGGTACTGGACCTACGAGCAGTACTTC
>TRBV18|-|TRBD1|TRBJ2-7
CASSLRQGYEQYF
TGTGCCAGCTCACTTCGACAGGGCTACGAGCAGTACTTC
>TRBV21-1|-|-|TRBJ1-5
CASSQPNPDRGNQPQHF
TGTGCCAGCAGCCAGCCTAATCCTGACAGGGGGAATCAGCCCCAGCATTTT
>TRBV14|-|-|TRBJ2-1
CASSQGRVYEQFF
TGTGCCAGCAGCCAAGGTCGCGTATATGAGCAGTTCTTC
>TRBV7-2|-|-|TRBJ1-6
CASSAPEGFRNSPLHF
TGTGCCAGCAGCGCTCCCGAGGGCTTTCGAAATTCACCCCTCCACTTT
>TRBV7-8|-|TRBD2|TRBJ2-7
CASSILGLAGGEQYF
TGTGCCAGCAGCATACTGGGACTAGCGGGAGGGGAGCAGTACTTC
>TRBV11-2|once|-|TRBJ1-5
CASSLEGGSQPQHF
TGTGCCAGCAGCTTAGAGGGGGGAAGTCAGCCCCAGCATTTT
>TRBV5-4|-|-|TRBJ1-1
CASSSRPAPLDTEAFF
TGTGCCAGCAGCTCCAGGCCCGCCCCCTTAGACACTGAAGCTTTCTTT
>TRBV5-5|-|-|TRBJ1-2
CASSLEGAWGYTF
TGTGCCAGCAGCTTGGAAGGGGCTTGGGGCTACACCTTC
>TRBV6-4|-|-|TRBJ2-7
CASSDPQGTAYEQYF
TGTGCCAGCAGTGACCCGCAGGGGACGGCCTACGAGCAGTACTTC
>TRBV7-2|once|TRBD1|TRBJ1-3
CASSLGPTGAGNTIYF
TGTGCCAGCAGCTTAGGTCCGACAGGGGCTGGAAACACCATATATTTT
>TRBV4-2|-|-|TRBJ2-3
CASSQVAASTDTQYF
TGTGCCAGCAGCCAAGTTGCGGCCAGCACAGATACGCAGTATTTT
>TRBV6-1|-|TRBD1|TRBJ2-1
CASTSDRGSYNEQFF
TGTGCCAGCACTTCGGACAGGGGGAGCTACAATGAGCAGTTCTTC
>TRBV19|-|TRBD1|TRBJ1-4
CASSLHPGTGNEKLFF
TGTGCCAGTAGTCTACATCCCGGGACAGGGAATGAAAAACTGTTTTTT
>TRBV5-1|-|TRBD2|TRBJ2-3
CASRPPSGSTDTQYF
TGCGCCAGCAGGCCCCCTAGCGGTAGCACAGATACGCAGTATTTT
>TRBV13|-|TRBD1|TRBJ2-5
CASSPGQGGETQYF
TGTGCCAGCAGCCCAGGACAGGGGGGAGAGACCCAGTACTTC
>TRBV6-5|-|TRBD2|TRBJ2-1
CASSPGLAGGGEQFF
TGTGCCAGCAGTCCGGGACTAGCGGGAGGGGGTGAGCAGTTCTTC
>TRBV29-1|-|-|TRBJ2-3
CSVNDLAPDTQYF
TGCAGCGTTAACGATTTGGCACCGGATACGCAGTATTTT
>TRBV2|-|-|TRBJ1-1
CASSELGRAEAFF
TGTGCCAGCAGTGAATTGGGGAGGGCTGAAGCTTTCTTT
>TRBV2|-|TRBD1|TRBJ1-2
CASIQGAYGYTF
TGTGCCAGCATACAGGGGGCCTATGGCTACACCTTC
>TRBV15|-|-|TRBJ1-5
CATSPLGGSNQPQHF
TGTGCCACCAGCCCCCTCGGGGGTAGCAATCAGCCCCAGCATTTT
>TRBV4-1|-|TRBD2|TRBJ2-7
CASSQVAGPLEQYF
TGCGCCAGCAGCCAAGTAGCGGGACCCCTCGAGCAGTACTTC
>TRBV7-6|once|TRBD2|TRBJ2-3
CASSPLAGDTQYF
TGTGCCAGCAGCCCGTTAGCGGGAGATACGCAGTATTTT